The 25 T cell receptor beta chains below come from one sample, sequenced in a study of T cell clonality in common variable immunodeficiency. Study conclusions and caveats: Reportedly, TCR beta sequences from common variable immunodeficiency showed fewer deletions and N-nucleotide insertions.

The method was immunoSEQ multiplex PCR; TCRdb's version includes in-frame clones alone and lacks a portion of them. The repertoire shows tens of thousands of clones, none seen only once; the top ten take about 5%. No antigen has been identified for these receptors. The material sequenced was peripheral blood mononuclear cells. These receptors came from a human donor with common variable immunodeficiency.

This clone occurred many times. From the germline J gene comes the end of the CDR3, since the read stops 3 residues before it. The chain is built from TRBV6-1 and TRBJ2-3; 8 bases agree with TRBD1. CDR3 length: 16 residues. J gave up 8 bases and V 1 base, and 11 bases lay outside the gene matches. Germline V CDR1 and CDR2: MNHNS, SASEGT. The chain's CDR3 is CASSEGGLFRGLTQYF. Incomplete CDR3 DNA: TGTGCCAGCAGTGAAGGTGGGCTTTTCAGGGGGCTTACG.

About this clone: Sequencing ends 3 residues short of the CDR3 end; the germline J gene provides the rest. The rearrangement uses TRBV6-1 and TRBJ1-1; the match to TRBD1 covers 9 bases. Germline V gene sequence: CDR1 MNHNS, CDR2 SASEGT. CDR3 size: 15 residues. The sequenced part of the CDR3 DNA is TGTGCCAGCAGTGCGACAGGGGGGCCTGGGCAAGAA. The encoded protein is CASSATGGPGQE. The complete CDR3 sequence is CASSATGGPGQEAFF.

This clone was found many times. Sequencing ends 3 residues short of the CDR3 end; the germline J gene provides the rest. This sequence joins TRBV18 and TRBJ1-1; 7 positions match TRBD1. CDR1 is KGHSH, CDR2 LQKENI, per germline. This CDR3 contains 15 residues. Losses at the gene ends were 2 bases for V and 1 base for J; bases not matched to a gene: 4. The CDR3 protein is CASSPMRQGNTEAFF. CDR3 bases read: TGTGCCAGCTCACCAATGAGACAGGGGAACACTGAA.

In this sample, this clone turned up many times. Coverage ceases 3 residues before the CDR3 finishes, and the germline J gene fills in the end. The gene calls are TRBV4-2 and TRBJ2-5; D is perhaps TRBD1 (6 bases). CDR3 length: 15 amino acids. Trimming took off 0 bases at V and 5 bases at J, with 13 bases between the two ends. In germline, CDR1 is LGHNA, CDR2 YNFKEQ. CDR3: CASSQEARGYETQYF. Partial CDR3 DNA: TGTGCCAGCAGCCAAGAGGCCAGGGGATATGAGACC.

This clone was recorded at least ten times. The DNA ends 3 residues before the CDR3 does, and the rest of the CDR3 is filled in from the germline J gene. The rearrangement joins TRBV6-1 to TRBJ2-7, with D possibly matching TRBD1 (6 bases). Germline CDR1 is MNHNS and CDR2 is SASEGT. The CDR3 loop spans 14 amino acids. V gave up 3 bases and J gave up 2 bases, with 11 bases separating them. The CDR3 loop is CASSDWGRAYEQYF. The CDR3 DNA, read in part, is TGTGCCAGCAGTGACTGGGGGCGAGCCTACGAG.

With regard to this clone: The CDR3 end lies 3 residues beyond the end of the read and is filled in from the germline J gene. The chain joins TRBV2 to TRBJ1-5; TRBD1 matches at 10 bases. V dropped 6 bases and J dropped 5; count of bases not matched to a gene: 4. The CDR3 has 14 residues. CDR1 SNHLY and CDR2 FYNNEI come from the germline V gene. The CDR3 loop reads CASRGTGDYQPQHF. The sequenced part of the CDR3 DNA is TGTGCCAGCAGGGGGACAGGGGACTATCAGCCC. Full variable domain (outside the CDR3, taken from reference TRBV2 and TRBJ1-5): EPEVTQTPSHQVTQMGQEVILRCVPISNHLYFYWYRQILGQKVEFLVSFYNNEISEKSEIFDDQFSVERPDGSNFTLKIRSTKLEDSAMYFCASRGTGDYQPQHFGDGTRLSIL.

As for this clone: The sequenced fragment ends 3 residues before the CDR3 boundary, so the rest is inferred from the germline J gene. V is TRBV2 and J is TRBJ2-3; perhaps TRBD2 as D (5 bases). Germline CDR1 is SNHLY and CDR2 is FYNNEI. The CDR3 length is 14 residues. Trimming took 0 bases from V and 7 from J, leaving 11 bases between them. CDR3: CASSEARAAHTQYF. Incomplete CDR3 DNA: TGTGCCAGCAGTGAAGCGCGGGCCGCCCATACG.

This clone was observed a few times. The CDR3 end falls 3 residues outside the read, so it is completed with the germline J gene. The chain couples TRBV30 to TRBJ1-1; D perhaps matches TRBD1 (5 bases). Trimming shortened V by 4 bases and J by 1 base, and 10 bases separated the two germline ends. CDR1 is GTSNPN, CDR2 SVGIG, per germline (reference sequence). The CDR3 length is 13 residues. CDR3 loop: CAWKGLQNTEAFF. Incomplete CDR3 DNA: TGTGCCTGGAAGGGACTGCAGAACACTGAA. The variable domain in full, with the rest retrieved from reference TRBV30 and TRBJ1-1, is SQTIHQWPATLVQPVGSPLSLECTVEGTSNPNLYWYRQAAGRGLQLLFYSVGIGQISSEVPQNLSASRPQDRQFILSSKKLLLSDSGFYLCAWKGLQNTEAFFGQGTRLTVV.

On this clone itself: The CDR3 is cut off 3 residues early in the read; its end comes from the germline J gene. The chain carries TRBV19 and TRBJ1-1; 7 nucleotides match TRBD1. The germline gives CDR1 LNHDA, CDR2 SQIVND (reference sequence). Trimming removed 9 bases from V and 5 bases from J; junction bases left unmatched: 6. The CDR3 has 12 residues. CDR3 DNA, as far as it was read: TGTGCCAGCCGGGACAGTTGGACTGAA. It is translated as CASRDSWTE. The full-length CDR3 reads as CASRDSWTEAFF.

As regards this clone: The CDR3 goes on 3 residues after the read ends, and that part is filled in from the germline J gene. The V gene is TRBV30, the J gene TRBJ2-3; a possible D gene is TRBD1 (5 bases). CDR3 length equals 12 residues. CDR1 is GTSNPN and CDR2 is SVGIG in the germline V gene (reference sequence). Trimming took 8 bases from V and 5 from J, leaving 14 bases between them. The CDR3 bases that were read are TGTGCCCATAATACAGGAGAAGATACG. It is translated as CAHNTGEDT. The whole CDR3 sequence is CAHNTGEDTQYF.

The sample holds a few counts of this clone. Read coverage stops 3 residues before the CDR3 terminus; the germline J gene supplies the remainder. V usage is TRBV7-3 and J usage is TRBJ1-6, with 9 positions matching TRBD1. From germline, CDR1 is SGHTA and CDR2 FQGTGA. This CDR3 is 13 amino acids long. The CDR3 bases that were read are TGTGCCAGCAGCGCCGGGACAGGGTCGGCC. As protein: CASSAGTGSA. The whole CDR3 sequence reads CASSAGTGSALHF.

A remark on this clone: The missing CDR3 end, 3 residues past where the read stops, is filled in from the germline J gene. V is TRBV11-2 and J is TRBJ2-5; D is ambiguous. With 5 bases removed from V and 6 bases from J, the gap between germline ends came to 10 bases. The CDR3 totals 12 residues. Per germline, CDR1 SGHAT and CDR2 FQNNGV. The sequenced CDR3 bases are TGTGCCAGCAGCCTCTACGATAAGACC. Translated: CASSLYDKT. From start to end, the CDR3 is CASSLYDKTQYF.

With respect to this clone: The read is 3 residues too short to cover the CDR3 end, so that end is filled in from the germline J gene. The V gene is TRBV19, the J gene TRBJ1-5; no clear D gene. The germline V gene has CDR1 LNHDA and CDR2 SQIVND (reference sequence). Trimming cost V 3 bases and J 0 bases, with 9 bases left between them. This CDR3 has 15 amino acids. The part of the CDR3 DNA that was read is TGTGCCAGTAGTATTCGGCGGATTAGCAATCAGCCC. It translates to CASSIRRISNQP. The whole CDR3 is CASSIRRISNQPQHF.

This clone has at least ten counts. The read stops 3 residues short of the end of the CDR3; the missing end is completed from the germline J gene. The chain links TRBV6-2 or TRBV6-3 to TRBJ2-5; 10 positions agree with TRBD1. Unmatched junction bases numbered 11, after V lost 7 bases and J lost 0 bases. Germline V CDR1 and CDR2: MNHEY, SVGEGT. CDR3 length: 17 residues. CDR3 sequence reads: CASTRDRDRGYQETQYF. CDR3 bases read: TGTGCCAGCACCAGAGACCGGGACAGGGGTTACCAAGAGACC.

In this sample, this clone turned up a few times. Coverage ceases 3 residues before the CDR3 finishes, and the germline J gene fills in the end. V and J are TRBV20-1 and TRBJ2-5, with 11 bases that match TRBD2. Germline V gene lookup returns CDR1 DFQATT and CDR2 SNEGSKA (reference sequence). The CDR3 has 15 residues. V shed 0 bases and J 5 bases; nucleotides not matched to a gene: 5. CDR3 amino acids: CSARDLAGGLETQYF. The covered CDR3 bases are TGCAGTGCTAGAGATTTAGCGGGGGGGCTGGAGACC.

As for this clone: Sequencing ends 3 residues short of the CDR3 end; the germline J gene provides the rest. The V gene is TRBV6-2 or TRBV6-3, the J gene TRBJ2-7, with 7 bases identical to TRBD1. The CDR3 length is 12 residues. Unmatched junction bases numbered 9, after V lost 10 bases and J lost 6 bases. Germline assignment: CDR1 MNHEY and CDR2 SVGEGT. The DNA read from the CDR3 is TGTGCCACCACAGACAGGGCGGGCGAG. Protein sequence: CATTDRAGE. The whole CDR3 reads CATTDRAGEQYF.

Worth noting for this clone: The read falls 3 residues short of the CDR3 end, and the missing part is taken from the germline J gene. Other DNA sequences in the same sample also yield this CDR3. V gene TRBV30 combines with J gene TRBJ2-1, with D possibly matching TRBD1 (5 bases). The germline V gene encodes CDR1 GTSNPN and CDR2 SVGIG (reference sequence). V shed 5 bases and J shed 4 bases, with 9 bases lying between them. The length of the CDR3 is 12 residues. CDR3 DNA (partial): TGTGCCTGGTCGGCAGGGTACAATGAG. It encodes CAWSAGYNE. The whole CDR3 is CAWSAGYNEQFF. Supplemented by reference TRBV30 and TRBJ2-1, the full variable domain reads SQTIHQWPATLVQPVGSPLSLECTVEGTSNPNLYWYRQAAGRGLQLLFYSVGIGQISSEVPQNLSASRPQDRQFILSSKKLLLSDSGFYLCAWSAGYNEQFFGPGTRLTVL.

This clone was detected ten times or more. From the germline J gene comes the end of the CDR3, since the read stops 3 residues before it. The chain employs TRBV5-1 and TRBJ2-2; D is undetermined. This CDR3 contains 15 residues. CDR1 is SGHRS, CDR2 YFSETQ, per germline. Trimming removed 5 bases from V and 4 bases from J, with 15 bases in between. Incomplete CDR3 DNA: TGCGCCAGCAGGCCCGACACTTCGAGCACCGGGGAG. Its translation: CASRPDTSSTGE. The full CDR3 sequence reads CASRPDTSSTGELFF.

This clone occurred a few times. The CDR3 goes on 3 residues after the read ends, and that part is filled in from the germline J gene. The V and J genes are TRBV30 and TRBJ1-2; TRBD1 might be the D (6 bases). The CDR3 length is 13 residues. V shed 3 bases and J shed 6 bases, with 14 bases lying between them. From germline, CDR1 is GTSNPN and CDR2 SVGIG (reference sequence). The sequenced CDR3 bases are TGTGCCTGGAGGAGGGGGGGGCTCGATGGC. It encodes CAWRRGGLDG. The CDR3 reads in full as CAWRRGGLDGYTF.

This clone showed up many times. The CDR3 is cut off 3 residues early in the read; its end comes from the germline J gene. The gene calls are TRBV12-3 or TRBV12-4 and TRBJ1-1; D gene unclear. The ends were cut back, 1 base at V and 7 bases at J, with 7 bases in the middle. The CDR3 is 12 amino acids. The CDR3 loop is CASSLEPGEAFF. The DNA read from the CDR3 is TGTGCCAGCAGTTTAGAGCCCGGTGAA.

The table lists this clone with a few counts. The read ends 3 residues early relative to the CDR3; the germline J gene fills the gap. The chain recombines TRBV30 with TRBJ1-1, with D perhaps matching TRBD1 (5 bases). Germline V lookup: CDR1 GTSNPN, CDR2 SVGIG (reference sequence). The CDR3 totals 12 residues. The sequenced part of the CDR3 DNA is TGTGCCTGGAGTATGCAGGGTCAAAAA. The encoded protein is CAWSMQGQK. The full CDR3 sequence reads CAWSMQGQKAFF.

At least ten counts were recorded for this clone. The read ends 3 residues shy of where the CDR3 ends; the end is completed using the germline J gene. This sequence joins TRBV19 and TRBJ2-3; D is perhaps TRBD2 (6 bases). Trimming took off 6 bases at V and 6 bases at J, with 22 bases between the two ends. CDR3 length: 16 residues. CDR1 is LNHDA and CDR2 is SQIVND in the germline V gene (reference sequence). CDR3 sequence: CASRPWDAGHIDTQYF. Partial CDR3 DNA: TGTGCCAGTAGACCCTGGGACGCGGGGCACATTGATACG.

This clone was observed at least ten times. The read terminates 3 residues before the CDR3 end, so the remaining end is supplied by the germline J gene. The J gene is TRBJ1-1, the V gene TRBV19; 8 bases are a match to TRBD1. Germline V CDR1 and CDR2: LNHDA, SQIVND (reference sequence). CDR3 length: 13 amino acids. The sequenced CDR3 bases are TGTGCCAGTAGTCCCAGAGGGGACAGGGAA. Protein: CASSPRGDRE. The complete CDR3 protein is CASSPRGDREAFF.

This clone was detected ten times or more. The CDR3 is cut off 3 residues early in the read; its end comes from the germline J gene. The rearrangement uses TRBV10-3 and TRBJ2-5, with D maybe TRBD1 (6 bases). Trimming pared 0 bases from V and 4 bases from J, leaving 9 bases between. This CDR3 region has 14 residues. Per the germline V gene, CDR1 is ENHRY and CDR2 is SYGVKD. CDR3 DNA (partial): TGTGCCATCAGTGAGTCAAGAGGGGGAGAGACC. Its translation: CAISESRGGET. The entire CDR3 sequence reads CAISESRGGETQYF.

This clone was found many times. Since a much larger clone is just one base distant, this may be a read error. The read ends 3 residues shy of where the CDR3 ends; the end is completed using the germline J gene. The rearrangement links TRBV12-3 or TRBV12-4 to TRBJ2-1, with D possibly being TRBD1 (5 bases). The CDR3 totals 13 residues. The V end lost 9 bases, the J end lost 8 bases, and 17 bases lay between the germline ends. The part of the CDR3 DNA that was read is TGTGCCAGTCAGGGTAGTTCTCGTCATGAG. Residues: CASQGSSRHE. The entire CDR3 protein reads CASQGSSRHEQFF.